These 28 T cell receptor beta chains were sequenced from one sample in a study of T cells in Graves' hyperthyroidism and ophthalmopathy. RNA transcripts gave rise to amplified TCR beta CDR3 regions. HTBI primers drove first-round RT-PCR of the TCR CDR3. One entry per CDR3 protein, called by TCRdb with MiXCR from the multiplex PCR reads. This sample yields 650,000 to 850,000 distinct CDR3 sequences, of which approximately 19% are seen a single time; around 17% belongs to the top ten. What was sequenced was blood. The receptors here all came from a woman aged 45-60 years with Graves' hyperthyroidism that later progressed to Graves' ophthalmopathy.

This sequence joins TRBV27 and TRBJ1-2, with D unclear. Trimming cost V 8 bases and J 4 bases, with 8 bases left between them. The CDR3 has 11 residues. Per germline, CDR1 MNHEY and CDR2 SMNVEV (reference sequence). CDR3 protein: CASGDVYGYTF. Written as DNA, the CDR3 is TGTGCCAGCGGCGACGTCTATGGCTACACCTTC.

This clonotype was counted a few times. The chain has TRBV20-1 and TRBJ2-2; TRBD1 aligns across 11 bases. V gave up 3 bases and J gave up 7 bases; unmatched junction bases: 7. Germline V gene sequence: CDR1 DFQATT, CDR2 SNEGSKA (reference sequence). CDR3 size: 15 residues. In DNA form, the CDR3 reads TGCAGTGCTAGCCTGGACAGGGGGCCGGTCGGGGAGCTGTTTTTT. It is translated as CSASLDRGPVGELFF.

With respect to this clonotype: A read error may produce the germline difference seen at one junction end. The chain joins TRBV20-1 to TRBJ2-5; D ambiguous. Germline values: CDR1 DFQATT, CDR2 SNEGSKA (reference sequence). The CDR3 loop spans 13 amino acids. CDR3 residues: CSAGDAVQETQYF. The DNA for the CDR3 is TGCAGTGCTGGAGATGCAGTACAAGAGACCCAGTACTTC.

There are a few counts of this clonotype. This rearrangement joins TRBV9 to TRBJ1-1; 7 bases agree with TRBD1. CDR3 length equals 14 residues. The V segment lost 0 bases and the J segment 3 bases; nucleotides outside the gene matches: 2. Per the germline V gene, CDR1 is SGDLS and CDR2 is YYNGEE. CDR3 DNA sequence: TGTGCCAGCAGCGTAGGACAGGGTGACACTGAAGCTTTCTTT. It is translated as CASSVGQGDTEAFF.

This clonotype has at least ten counts. This chain uses TRBV20-1 with TRBJ2-7, with D perhaps TRBD2 (6 bases). This CDR3 region has 15 residues. V lost 7 bases to trimming and J lost 4 bases, with 23 bases between them. Looked up from germline, CDR1 is DFQATT and CDR2 is SNEGSKA (reference sequence). CDR3 in amino acids: CSVPQGPLGGYEQYF. The CDR3 bases are TGCAGTGTCCCCCAGGGACCACTCGGGGGTTACGAGCAGTACTTC.

This clonotype came up many times. The rearrangement joins TRBV6-5 to TRBJ2-6; D uncertain. V was pared by 2 bases and J by 0 bases, with 5 bases between. The germline CDR1 and CDR2 sequences are MNHEY and SVGAGI. The CDR3 spans 15 residues. The CDR3, as DNA: TGTGCCAGCAGTTACGAGAGCTCTGGGGCCAACGTCCTGACTTTC. Amino acid sequence: CASSYESSGANVLTF.

Many counts were recorded for this clonotype. The chain has TRBV12-3 or TRBV12-4 and TRBJ2-1, with TRBD2 matching 7 bases. This CDR3 is 12 amino acids long. The V segment lost 9 bases and the J segment 8 bases; nucleotides outside the gene matches: 7. The CDR3 DNA follows: TGTGCCAGTTGGGGCGGGAGCGATGAGCAGTTCTTC. It is translated as CASWGGSDEQFF.

This clonotype was found a few times. V is TRBV20-1 and J is TRBJ2-7; no definite D call. Germline values: CDR1 DFQATT, CDR2 SNEGSKA (reference sequence). The CDR3 has 13 amino acids. Trimming pared 3 bases from V and 0 bases from J, leaving 9 bases between. The CDR3 loop reads CSASGRYSYEQYF. The CDR3 coding sequence is TGCAGTGCTAGTGGCAGGTACTCCTACGAGCAGTACTTC.

Only one count was recorded for this clonotype. The rearrangement joins TRBV19 to TRBJ1-5; 7 bases are shared with TRBD1. V was clipped by 3 bases and J by 3 bases; unmatched bases: 5. CDR1 is LNHDA and CDR2 is SQIVND in the germline V gene (reference sequence). CDR3 length equals 15 residues. The CDR3 sequence: CASSIEGAYNQPQHF. CDR3 DNA sequence: TGTGCCAGTAGTATCGAGGGGGCGTACAATCAGCCCCAGCATTTT.

The sample holds many counts of this clonotype. V gene TRBV7-8 combines with J gene TRBJ2-1, with no clear D. Trimming left V 1 base short and J 6 bases short, with 7 bases between. CDR3 length equals 13 residues. Germline CDR1 SGHVS, CDR2 FQNEAQ. For the CDR3, the DNA is TGTGCCAGCAGCTTAGACCTTGGCAATGAGCAGTTCTTC. This translates into CASSLDLGNEQFF.

The chain employs TRBV6-1 and TRBJ2-2; 9 bases map to TRBD2. The V gene's germline CDR1 is MNHNS and CDR2 SASEGT. The CDR3 has 14 residues. J lost 2 bases, V lost 7 bases, and 2 bases had no gene match. In nucleotides, the CDR3 is TGTGCCAGCACGACTAGCGGTAACACCGGGGAGCTGTTTTTT. Its protein product is CASTTSGNTGELFF.

The J gene is TRBJ2-1, the V gene TRBV6-2 or TRBV6-3; no clear D gene. CDR1 is MNHEY, CDR2 SVGEGT, per germline. V lost 2 bases and J 12 bases, leaving 11 bases between the germline ends. The CDR3 runs 12 residues. The CDR3 nucleotides read TGTGCCAGCAGTTACGGCTCGCGCGGGCAGTTCTTC. Amino acids: CASSYGSRGQFF.

This clonotype was seen at least ten times. V gene TRBV20-1 combines with J gene TRBJ2-4; possibly TRBD2 for D (5 bases). CDR1 and CDR2 from the germline V gene are DFQATT and SNEGSKA (reference sequence). The CDR3 sequence is 13 residues long. The germline V and J ends were trimmed by 7 bases and 3 bases, with 13 bases remaining between them. The CDR3 DNA reads TGCAGTGTTGAGGGTTTTGGCAAAAACATTCAGTACTTC. Translated, it gives CSVEGFGKNIQYF.

The J gene is TRBJ1-1, the V gene TRBV12-3 or TRBV12-4; D is undetermined. V was pared by 3 bases and J by 1 base, with 9 bases between. This CDR3 is 14 amino acids long. The CDR3 sequence: CASSFGAQNTEAFF. Written as DNA, the CDR3 is TGTGCCAGCAGTTTCGGCGCACAGAACACTGAAGCTTTCTTT.

CDR3 bases: TGTGCCAGCAGTTGGGCCGGGGACGAGCAGTACTTC. Protein: CASSWAGDEQYF. This chain joins TRBV12-3 or TRBV12-4 and TRBJ2-7; possibly TRBD2 for D (5 bases). Trimming left V 4 bases short and J 5 bases short, with 9 bases between. This CDR3 region has 12 residues.

The chain is built from TRBV12-5 and TRBJ2-7, with D perhaps TRBD1 or TRBD2 (5 bases each). Germline values: CDR1 LGHNT, CDR2 FRNRAP. V lost 6 bases and J 2 bases, leaving 17 bases between the germline ends. There are 15 residues in the CDR3. The DNA of the CDR3 is TGTGCTAGTGGCTCCCCCCGGGACGGGGCCTACGAGCAGTACTTC. Its translation: CASGSPRDGAYEQYF.

This chain uses TRBV7-8 with TRBJ2-1, with TRBD2 matching 7 bases. CDR3 size: 19 residues. J lost 0 bases, V lost 1 base, and 12 bases had no gene match. Germline V CDR1 and CDR2: SGHVS, FQNEAQ. The DNA for the CDR3 is TGTGCCAGCAGCTTAGTAGTCCCCACGCGGGGGAGCTCCTACAATGAGCAGTTCTTC. As protein: CASSLVVPTRGSSYNEQFF.

This clonotype was seen a handful of times. This chain joins TRBV30 and TRBJ1-2; D is possibly TRBD1 (5 bases). Trimming removed 3 bases at V and 8 bases at J, with 25 bases between. This CDR3 comprises 16 residues. Germline V CDR1 and CDR2: GTSNPN, SVGIG (reference sequence). The CDR3 bases are TGTGCCTGGAGCCCTAAGGGGACTGGGTCGATGTCGGGCTACACCTTC. This encodes CAWSPKGTGSMSGYTF. The entire variable domain, with the rest obtained from reference TRBV30 and TRBJ1-2, is as follows: SQTIHQWPATLVQPVGSPLSLECTVEGTSNPNLYWYRQAAGRGLQLLFYSVGIGQISSEVPQNLSASRPQDRQFILSSKKLLLSDSGFYLCAWSPKGTGSMSGYTFGSGTRLTVV.

Ten or more counts support this clonotype. The J gene is TRBJ1-1, the V gene TRBV20-1; 8 bases are a match to TRBD1. The germline V gene has CDR1 DFQATT and CDR2 SNEGSKA (reference sequence). V shed 3 bases, J shed 1 base, and the junction held 16 bases outside the gene matches. CDR3 length equals 18 residues. The CDR3 sequence: CSARGPGQGASPNTEAFF. The CDR3 DNA is TGCAGTGCTAGGGGGCCGGGGCAGGGGGCGAGCCCGAACACTGAAGCTTTCTTT.

The chain joins TRBV2 to TRBJ2-1; 9 nucleotides line up with TRBD1. The CDR3 length is 14 residues. Germline lookup yields CDR1 SNHLY and CDR2 FYNNEI. The V and J ends lost 6 bases and 6 bases, in that order; junction bases with no gene match: 6. The CDR3 loop reads CASRGTGSSNEQFF. The CDR3 DNA reads TGTGCCAGCAGGGGGACAGGGAGTTCCAATGAGCAGTTCTTC. The full variable domain, in which reference TRBV2 and TRBJ2-1 provide the parts outside the CDR3, is EPEVTQTPSHQVTQMGQEVILRCVPISNHLYFYWYRQILGQKVEFLVSFYNNEISEKSEIFDDQFSVERPDGSNFTLKIRSTKLEDSAMYFCASRGTGSSNEQFFGPGTRLTVL.

The genes are TRBV13 and TRBJ1-3; D is undetermined. The CDR3 extends over 16 amino acids. V gave up 6 bases and J gave up 0 bases, with 15 bases separating them. From germline, CDR1 is PRHDT and CDR2 FYEKMQ (reference sequence). The CDR3 nucleotides are TGTGCCAGCAGTTCAACCCCTGAGAACTCTGGAAACACCATATATTTT. This encodes CASSSTPENSGNTIYF.

For this clonotype: This sequence may be a read error, since a much larger clone differs from it by one base. V usage is TRBV7-9 and J usage is TRBJ2-5; 8 positions match TRBD2. CDR3 length: 17 amino acids. CDR1 SEHNR and CDR2 FQNEAQ come from the germline V gene (reference sequence). As DNA, the CDR3 is TGTGTCAGCAGCTTAGCCGGGAGGGTAGCACGTCAAGAGACCCAGTACTTC. This codes for CVSSLAGRVARQETQYF. The full variable domain, in which reference TRBV7-9 and TRBJ2-5 provide the parts outside the CDR3, is DTGVSQNPRHKITKRGQNVTFRCDPISEHNRLYWYRQTLGQGPEFLTYFQNEAQLEKSRLLSDRFSAERPKGSFSTLEIQRTEQGDSAMYLCVSSLAGRVARQETQYFGPGTRLLVL.

This clonotype was detected once. This rearrangement joins TRBV19 to TRBJ2-5; D is unresolved. V was clipped by 10 bases and J by 8 bases, with 17 bases between them. Germline CDR1 and CDR2: LNHDA and SQIVND (reference sequence). The CDR3 is 12 residues long. The CDR3 protein is CATRSAGHTQYF. CDR3 in DNA: TGTGCCACCCGGTCCGCCGGGCACACCCAGTACTTC.

Many counts were recorded for this clonotype. The chain links TRBV20-1 to TRBJ2-4, with 8 positions matching TRBD1. In germline, CDR1 is DFQATT, CDR2 SNEGSKA (reference sequence). V trimming: 3 bases; J trimming: 7 bases; junction bases outside the gene matches: 11. The CDR3 contains 15 residues. The CDR3 spells CSARSQGASTNIQYF. The CDR3 coding sequence is TGCAGTGCTAGGTCTCAGGGGGCGAGTACGAACATTCAGTACTTC.

This clonotype was observed a handful of times. The chain has TRBV6-5 and TRBJ2-2; 7 nucleotides match TRBD2. Germline CDR1 reads MNHEY; CDR2 reads SVGAGI. The length of the CDR3 is 16 residues. Trimming took 2 bases from V and 4 from J; bases not matched to a gene: 7. The CDR3 protein is CASSYGGGVGTGELFF. The CDR3 DNA sequence: TGTGCCAGCAGTTACGGGGGGGGGGTGGGCACCGGGGAGCTGTTTTTT.

This clonotype was detected many times. This rearrangement joins TRBV5-1 to TRBJ2-3; D is undetermined. The V end lost 0 bases, the J end lost 0 bases, and 17 bases lay between the germline ends. This CDR3 region has 18 residues. Germline CDR1 is SGHRS and CDR2 is YFSETQ. The DNA of the CDR3 is TGCGCCAGCAGCTTGGCCTCGAGCCCCCACACTAGCACAGATACGCAGTATTTT. Translation gives CASSLASSPHTSTDTQYF. The whole variable domain, remainder taken from reference TRBV5-1 and TRBJ2-3, is KAGVTQTPRYLIKTRGQQVTLSCSPISGHRSVSWYQQTPGQGLQFLFEYFSETQRNKGNFPGRFSGRQFSNSRSEMNVSTLELGDSALYLCASSLASSPHTSTDTQYFGPGTRLTVL.

This clonotype has a handful of counts. V usage is TRBV5-1 and J usage is TRBJ1-4, with TRBD1 as a possible D gene (6 bases). The CDR3 covers 16 residues. Germline loops: CDR1 SGHRS, CDR2 YFSETQ. V dropped 0 bases and J dropped 2 bases, with 11 bases sitting between them. CDR3 residues: CASSLEAGVTNEKLFF. The CDR3 DNA follows: TGCGCCAGCAGCTTGGAGGCAGGGGTGACTAATGAAAAACTGTTTTTT.

Ten or more counts support this clonotype. The gene calls are TRBV28 and TRBJ2-1, with 8 bases fitting TRBD2. V lost 5 bases and J lost 9; bases outside the gene matches: 9. CDR1 MDHEN and CDR2 SYDVKM come from the germline V gene. The CDR3 has 14 residues. CDR3 nucleotide sequence: TGTGCCAGCAGTCGCTTAGCGGGGAGGGTTGAGCAGTTCTTC. Protein: CASSRLAGRVEQFF.